The TCR beta chain under discussion was sequenced for a study of CD8 T cells in ankylosing spondylitis. Overall study results and limits: Clones linked to disease were reported to show significant enrichment in matched ankylosing spondylitis synovial fluid.

This clonotype was observed a handful of times. Its target is unknown. Germline V gives CDR1 SGDLS, CDR2 YYNGEE. This CDR3 is 13 amino acids long. Trimming removed 3 bases from V and 5 bases from J; junction bases left unmatched: 3. TCRdb redid the calling of the 5' RACE reads with MiXCR, one entry per CDR3 protein. The sample consists of about 9,700 distinct CDR3 sequences, around 6% of them appearing once. This clonotype originated in a female donor with ankylosing spondylitis or in good health (not recorded which). Sequenced: blood, either unsorted or a sorted T cell fraction (not recorded which). The rearrangement joins TRBV9 to TRBJ2-7; 9 bases fit TRBD1. This CDR3 reads CASSATGGNEQYF. CDR3 coding DNA: TGTGCCAGCAGCGCGACAGGGGGGAACGAGCAGTACTTC.